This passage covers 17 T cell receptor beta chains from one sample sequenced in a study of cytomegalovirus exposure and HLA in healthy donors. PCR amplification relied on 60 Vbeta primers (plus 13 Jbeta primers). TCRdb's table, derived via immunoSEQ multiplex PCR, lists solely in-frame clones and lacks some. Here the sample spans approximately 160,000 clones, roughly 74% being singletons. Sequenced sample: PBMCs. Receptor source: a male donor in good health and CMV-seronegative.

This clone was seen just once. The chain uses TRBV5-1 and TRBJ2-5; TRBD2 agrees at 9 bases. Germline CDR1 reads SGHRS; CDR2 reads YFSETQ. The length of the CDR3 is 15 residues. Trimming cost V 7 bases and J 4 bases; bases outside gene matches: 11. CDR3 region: CASSPGAGGLETQYF. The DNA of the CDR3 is TGCGCCAGCTCCCCCGGGGCGGGGGGGCTAGAGACCCAGTACTTC.

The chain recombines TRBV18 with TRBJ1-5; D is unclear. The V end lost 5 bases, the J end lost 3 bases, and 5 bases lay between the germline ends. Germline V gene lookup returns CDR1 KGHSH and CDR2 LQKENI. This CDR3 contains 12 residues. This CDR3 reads CASSSYNQPQHF. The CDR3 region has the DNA TGTGCCAGCTCAAGCTACAATCAGCCCCAGCATTTT.

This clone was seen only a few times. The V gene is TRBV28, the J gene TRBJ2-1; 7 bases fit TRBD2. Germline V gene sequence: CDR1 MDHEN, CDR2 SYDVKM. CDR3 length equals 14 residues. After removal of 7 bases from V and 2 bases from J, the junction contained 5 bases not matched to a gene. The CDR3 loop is CASTLGLPYNEQFF. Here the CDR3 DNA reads TGTGCCAGCACCCTGGGACTACCCTACAATGAGCAGTTCTTC.

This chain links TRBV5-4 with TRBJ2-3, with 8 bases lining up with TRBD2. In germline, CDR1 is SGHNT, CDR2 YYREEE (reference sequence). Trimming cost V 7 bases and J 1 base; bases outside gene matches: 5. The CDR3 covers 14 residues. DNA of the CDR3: TGTGCCAGCTATTCGACTAGCGGCACAGATACGCAGTATTTT. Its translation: CASYSTSGTDTQYF. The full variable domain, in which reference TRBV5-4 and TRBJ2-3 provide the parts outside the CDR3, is ETGVTQSPTHLIKTRGQQVTLRCSSQSGHNTVSWYQQALGQGPQFIFQYYREEENGRGNFPPRFSGLQFPNYSSELNVNALELDDSALYLCASYSTSGTDTQYFGPGTRLTVL.

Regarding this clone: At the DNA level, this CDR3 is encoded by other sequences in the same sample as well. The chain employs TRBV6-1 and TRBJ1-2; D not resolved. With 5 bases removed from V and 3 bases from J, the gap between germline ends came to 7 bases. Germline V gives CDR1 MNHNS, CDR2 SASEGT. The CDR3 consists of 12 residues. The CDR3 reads CASSTRDYGYTF. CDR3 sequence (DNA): TGTGCCAGCAGTACCCGCGACTATGGCTACACCTTC.

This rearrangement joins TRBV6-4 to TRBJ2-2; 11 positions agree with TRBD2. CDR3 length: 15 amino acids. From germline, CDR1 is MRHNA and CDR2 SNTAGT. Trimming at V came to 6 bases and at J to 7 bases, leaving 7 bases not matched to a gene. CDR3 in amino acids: CASSPGTSGLGELFF. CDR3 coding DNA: TGTGCCAGCAGCCCCGGGACTAGCGGACTCGGGGAGCTGTTTTTT.

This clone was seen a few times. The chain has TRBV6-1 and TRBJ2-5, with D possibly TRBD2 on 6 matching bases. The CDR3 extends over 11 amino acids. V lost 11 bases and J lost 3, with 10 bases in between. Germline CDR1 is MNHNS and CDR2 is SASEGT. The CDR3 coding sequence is TGTGCCGCGGGCGGGGAAGAGACCCAGTACTTC. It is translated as CAAGGEETQYF.

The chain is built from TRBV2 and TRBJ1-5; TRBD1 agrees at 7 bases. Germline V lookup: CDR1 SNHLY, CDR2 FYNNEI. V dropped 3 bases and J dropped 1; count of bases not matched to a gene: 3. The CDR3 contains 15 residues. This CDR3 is CASSDGTASNQPQHF. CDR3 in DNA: TGTGCCAGCAGTGACGGGACAGCAAGCAATCAGCCCCAGCATTTT.

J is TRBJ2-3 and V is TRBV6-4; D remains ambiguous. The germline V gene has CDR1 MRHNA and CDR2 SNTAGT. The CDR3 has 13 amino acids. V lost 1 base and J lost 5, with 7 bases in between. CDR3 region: CASSDFPGDTQYF. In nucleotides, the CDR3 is TGTGCCAGCAGTGACTTCCCGGGAGATACGCAGTATTTT.

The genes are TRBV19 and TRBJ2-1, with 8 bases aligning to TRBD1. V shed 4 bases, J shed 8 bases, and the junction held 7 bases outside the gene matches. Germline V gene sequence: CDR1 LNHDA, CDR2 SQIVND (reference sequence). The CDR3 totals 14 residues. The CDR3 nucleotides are TGTGCCAGTAGTAGAACAGGGGGTGTCGATGAGCAGTTCTTC. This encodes CASSRTGGVDEQFF.

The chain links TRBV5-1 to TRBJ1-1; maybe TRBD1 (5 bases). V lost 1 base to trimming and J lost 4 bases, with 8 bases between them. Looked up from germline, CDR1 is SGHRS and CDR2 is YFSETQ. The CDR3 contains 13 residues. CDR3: CASSLSGGTEAFF. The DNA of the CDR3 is TGCGCCAGCAGCTTGTCGGGGGGCACTGAAGCTTTCTTT. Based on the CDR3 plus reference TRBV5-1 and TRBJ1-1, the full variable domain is KAGVTQTPRYLIKTRGQQVTLSCSPISGHRSVSWYQQTPGQGLQFLFEYFSETQRNKGNFPGRFSGRQFSNSRSEMNVSTLELGDSALYLCASSLSGGTEAFFGQGTRLTVV.

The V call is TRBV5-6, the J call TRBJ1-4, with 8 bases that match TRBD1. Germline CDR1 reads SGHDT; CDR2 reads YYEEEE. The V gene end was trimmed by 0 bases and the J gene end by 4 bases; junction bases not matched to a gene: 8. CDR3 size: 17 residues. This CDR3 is CASSLVARGRINEKLFF. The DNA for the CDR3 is TGTGCCAGCAGCTTGGTGGCCAGGGGGCGAATTAATGAAAAACTGTTTTTT.

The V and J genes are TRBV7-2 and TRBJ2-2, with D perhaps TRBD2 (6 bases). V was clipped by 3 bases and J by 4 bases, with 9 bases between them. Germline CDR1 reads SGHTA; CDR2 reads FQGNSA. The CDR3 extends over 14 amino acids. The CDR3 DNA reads TGTGCCAGCAGCTTTGACGGGAGCACCGGGGAGCTGTTTTTT. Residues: CASSFDGSTGELFF.

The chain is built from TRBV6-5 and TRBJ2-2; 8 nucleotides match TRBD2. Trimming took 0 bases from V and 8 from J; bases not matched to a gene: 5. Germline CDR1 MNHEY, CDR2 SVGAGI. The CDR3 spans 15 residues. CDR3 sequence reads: CASSYSRTSSGELFF. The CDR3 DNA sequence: TGTGCCAGCAGTTACTCTAGGACTAGCTCGGGGGAGCTGTTTTTT.

DNA of the CDR3: TGTGCCAGTAGTCCCCAACAGGGCGTACAAGAGACCCAGTACTTC. It specifies CASSPQQGVQETQYF. The chain combines TRBV19 with TRBJ2-5; possibly TRBD1 for D (6 bases). Germline CDR1 reads LNHDA; CDR2 reads SQIVND (reference sequence). V was cut by 5 bases and J by 2 bases, with 15 bases left in between. This CDR3 spans 15 amino acids.

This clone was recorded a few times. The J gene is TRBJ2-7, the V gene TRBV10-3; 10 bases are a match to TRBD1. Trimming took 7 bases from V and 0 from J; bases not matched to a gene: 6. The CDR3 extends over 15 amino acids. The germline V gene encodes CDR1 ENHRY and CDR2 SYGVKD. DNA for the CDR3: TGTGCCATCACTAAAGGGACAGGGGACTCCTACGAGCAGTACTTC. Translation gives CAITKGTGDSYEQYF.

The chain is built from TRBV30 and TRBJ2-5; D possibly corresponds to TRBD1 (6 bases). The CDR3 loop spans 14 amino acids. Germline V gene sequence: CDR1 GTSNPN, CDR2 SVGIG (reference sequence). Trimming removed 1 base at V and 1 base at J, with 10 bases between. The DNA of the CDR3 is TGTGCCTGGAGTGGGACAGCTGCCCAAGAGACCCAGTACTTC. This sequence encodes CAWSGTAAQETQYF. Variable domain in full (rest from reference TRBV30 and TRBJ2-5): SQTIHQWPATLVQPVGSPLSLECTVEGTSNPNLYWYRQAAGRGLQLLFYSVGIGQISSEVPQNLSASRPQDRQFILSSKKLLLSDSGFYLCAWSGTAAQETQYFGPGTRLLVL.